A single sample is the source of the 2 T cell receptor beta chains below, sequenced in a study of shared clonotypes between healthy human individuals. Assay used: immunoSEQ multiplex PCR; TCRdb lists only in-frame clones, some missing. The sample shows approximately 2.3 million clones, about 92% of them seen only once. Sequencing used naive CD4+ T cells from PBMCs. Subset here: CD45RA+ positively selected. These receptors were collected from a man younger than 35 in good health. Some clones in this sample may be carry-over from other donors' samples.

This clone turned up a few times. V and J are TRBV4-1 and TRBJ2-1; the match to TRBD2 covers 13 bases. From germline, CDR1 is MGHRA and CDR2 YSYEKL. Trimming cost V 6 bases and J 7 bases; bases outside gene matches: 9. This CDR3 comprises 16 residues. CDR3 sequence (DNA): TGCGCCAGCAGAACTTACGGACTAGCGGGAGTAAATGAGCAGTTCTTC. Protein sequence: CASRTYGLAGVNEQFF.

The rearrangement links TRBV5-1 to TRBJ2-7; 10 nucleotides agree with TRBD1. Looked up from germline, CDR1 is SGHRS and CDR2 is YFSETQ. V was clipped by 2 bases and J by 3 bases; unmatched bases: 11. The CDR3 covers 17 residues. The CDR3 spells CASSLAPGTGAVYEQYF. CDR3 coding DNA: TGCGCCAGCAGCTTAGCCCCCGGGACAGGGGCAGTCTACGAGCAGTACTTC.